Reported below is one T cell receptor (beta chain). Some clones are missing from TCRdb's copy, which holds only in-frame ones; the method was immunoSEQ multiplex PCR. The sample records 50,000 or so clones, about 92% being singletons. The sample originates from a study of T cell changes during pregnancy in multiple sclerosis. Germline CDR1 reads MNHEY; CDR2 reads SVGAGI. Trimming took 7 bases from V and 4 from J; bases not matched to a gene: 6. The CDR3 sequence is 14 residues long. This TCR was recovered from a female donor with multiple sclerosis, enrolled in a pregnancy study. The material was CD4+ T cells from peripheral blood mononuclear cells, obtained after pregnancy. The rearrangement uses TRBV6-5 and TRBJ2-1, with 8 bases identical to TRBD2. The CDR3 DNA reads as TGTGCCAGCAAAATTAGCGGGGCTTACAATGAGCAGTTCTTC. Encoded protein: CASKISGAYNEQFF.